These 19 T cell receptor beta chains were all obtained from the same sample, sequenced in a study of shared clonotypes between healthy human individuals. Method: immunoSEQ multiplex PCR; TCRdb's copy keeps in-frame clones and lacks some. The repertoire consists of about 990,000 clones, with about 80% occurring once and the leading ten covering 0.55% to 0.7%. Input material: memory CD4+ T cells from PBMCs. The subset here: CD45RA-negative fraction. The receptors stem from a man between 18 and 35 years old in good health. Some clones in this sample may be carry-over from other donors' samples.

The gene calls are TRBV5-6 and TRBJ2-7, with D maybe TRBD1 (6 bases). The V gene lost 4 bases and the J gene lost 1 base, with 18 bases spanning the gap. In germline, CDR1 is SGHDT, CDR2 YYEEEE. This CDR3 is built from 16 residues. DNA for the CDR3: TGTGCCAGCAGCCGCATTTTGCGAGGACAGTCCTACGAGCAGTACTTC. Protein product: CASSRILRGQSYEQYF.

This chain connects TRBV11-1 to TRBJ2-1; D is perhaps TRBD2 (6 bases). Between the trimmed V and J ends, which lost 7 bases and 5 bases, there was a span of 15 bases. Germline V gene data show CDR1 as SGHAT and CDR2 as FQDESV (reference sequence). This CDR3 is 14 amino acids long. CDR3 amino acids: CASTVGGSDNEQFF. The CDR3 DNA reads TGTGCCAGCACCGTTGGGGGGAGCGACAATGAGCAGTTCTTC.

Ten or more counts support this clone. The chain uses TRBV15 and TRBJ1-4; weak D call: TRBD1 (6 bases). This CDR3 is 14 amino acids long. Trimming took 4 bases from V and 7 from J, leaving 13 bases between them. Germline lookup yields CDR1 LNHNV and CDR2 YYDKDF (reference sequence). CDR3 sequence reads: CATSTVGAGEKLFF. CDR3 sequence (DNA): TGTGCCACCAGCACTGTGGGGGCGGGTGAAAAACTGTTTTTT.

The V call is TRBV5-1, the J call TRBJ2-3, with 8 positions matching TRBD2. This CDR3 has 17 amino acids. With 4 bases clipped from V and 2 bases from J, the junction kept 12 bases outside the gene matches. In germline, CDR1 is SGHRS, CDR2 YFSETQ. The CDR3 DNA reads TGCGCCAGCAGCCCCCAATCGGGACTAGTGGACACAGATACGCAGTATTTT. Translation: CASSPQSGLVDTDTQYF.

The chain carries TRBV5-1 and TRBJ2-5, with 15 bases that match TRBD2. The CDR3 runs 17 residues. V lost 3 bases and J lost 2; bases outside the gene matches: 5. The germline CDR1 and CDR2 sequences are SGHRS and YFSETQ. CDR3 region: CASSSGLAGGNQETQYF. For the CDR3, the DNA is TGCGCCAGCAGCTCCGGACTAGCGGGAGGGAATCAAGAGACCCAGTACTTC.

This chain links TRBV29-1 with TRBJ2-1; D possibly corresponds to TRBD2 (5 bases). Germline-derived CDR1 and CDR2 are SQVTM and ANQGSEA. CDR3 length: 12 residues. The V end was cut by 4 bases, the J end by 4 bases, with 8 bases between. The CDR3 nucleotides read TGCAGCGTTGCTAGCCTTTACAATGAGCAGTTCTTC. Encoded protein: CSVASLYNEQFF.

The chain carries TRBV2 and TRBJ2-2; TRBD2 agrees at 7 bases. CDR1 SNHLY and CDR2 FYNNEI come from the germline V gene. CDR3 length equals 14 residues. V was pared by 8 bases and J by 0 bases, with 3 bases of the junction left unmatched. The DNA for the CDR3 is TGTGCCAGCGGGGGGGTGTCGAACACCGGGGAGCTGTTTTTT. Translating gives CASGGVSNTGELFF.

Comment on this clone: A much larger clonotype is one base distant, so this may be a read error. The chain's CDR3 is CGVGTSNYGYTF. The CDR3 DNA reads TGCGGCGTTGGGACATCTAACTATGGCTACACCTTC. The genes are TRBV29-1 and TRBJ1-2; weak D call: TRBD1 (6 bases). The CDR3 loop spans 12 amino acids. Looked up from germline, CDR1 is SQVTM and CDR2 is ANQGSEA.

The V and J genes are TRBV7-9 and TRBJ1-1; TRBD1 is a possible D gene (5 bases). This CDR3 has 15 amino acids. V was clipped by 1 base and J by 1 base, with 10 bases between them. Looked up from germline, CDR1 is SEHNR and CDR2 is FQNEAQ (reference sequence). Here the CDR3 reads CASSLVGGWNTEAFF. The DNA for the CDR3 is TGTGCCAGCAGCTTAGTCGGGGGGTGGAACACTGAAGCTTTCTTT. Using reference TRBV7-9 and TRBJ1-1 for the parts outside the CDR3, the full variable domain is DTGVSQNPRHKITKRGQNVTFRCDPISEHNRLYWYRQTLGQGPEFLTYFQNEAQLEKSRLLSDRFSAERPKGSFSTLEIQRTEQGDSAMYLCASSLVGGWNTEAFFGQGTRLTVV.

About this clone: A much larger clone lies one base from this, so it may be a read error. No conserved phenylalanine or tryptophan is present at the end of the CDR3, so a read error is the likely explanation. The gene calls are TRBV2 and TRBJ2-7, with 7 nucleotides matching TRBD2. The CDR3 extends over 15 amino acids. Losses at the gene ends were 4 bases for V and 4 bases for J; bases not matched to a gene: 10. The germline V gene has CDR1 SNHLY and CDR2 FYNNEI. In DNA form, the CDR3 reads TGTGCCAGCAGTGGAACTAGCGTGCGCCCTTACGAGCAGTACATC. This sequence encodes CASSGTSVRPYEQYI.

On this clone itself: One end of the junction varies from germline; a read error may be responsible. Other nucleotide sequences in the sample specify the same CDR3. The rearrangement uses TRBV9 and TRBJ2-3; D gene ambiguous. Looked up from germline, CDR1 is SGDLS and CDR2 is YYNGEE. This CDR3 has 13 amino acids. The CDR3 reads CASSVVGTDTQYF. The CDR3 bases are TGTGCCAGCAGCGTAGTAGGCACAGATACGCAGTACTTT.

The table lists this clone with a few counts. This sample also contains other DNA sequences that code for the same CDR3. The V gene is TRBV28, the J gene TRBJ2-7; no definite D call. V was pared by 6 bases and J by 4 bases, with 10 bases between. CDR1 and CDR2 (germline): MDHEN, SYDVKM. This CDR3 is 12 amino acids long. Here the CDR3 reads CASRLPGYEQYF. CDR3 bases: TGTGCCAGCAGGTTACCCGGGTACGAGCAGTACTTC. Using reference TRBV28 and TRBJ2-7 for the parts outside the CDR3, the full variable domain is DVKVTQSSRYLVKRTGEKVFLECVQDMDHENMFWYRQDPGLGLRLIYFSYDVKMKEKGDIPEGYSVSREKKERFSLILESASTNQTSMYLCASRLPGYEQYFGPGTRLTVT.

To note about this clone: This sample also contains other DNA sequences that code for the same CDR3. The chain uses TRBV9 and TRBJ1-3; no clear D gene. Trimming stripped 0 bases from V and 4 bases from J, with 2 bases between. Germline V gene lookup returns CDR1 SGDLS and CDR2 YYNGEE. The CDR3 consists of 12 residues. The CDR3 region has the DNA TGTGCCAGCAGCGTAGGAGGAAACACCATATATTTT. Translating it yields CASSVGGNTIYF. Based on the CDR3 plus reference TRBV9 and TRBJ1-3, the full variable domain is DSGVTQTPKHLITATGQRVTLRCSPRSGDLSVYWYQQSLDQGLQFLIQYYNGEERAKGNILERFSAQQFPDLHSELNLSSLELGDSALYFCASSVGGNTIYFGEGSWLTVV.

This chain links TRBV6-6 with TRBJ1-5; D ambiguous. There are 14 residues in the CDR3. Germline CDR1 is MNHNY and CDR2 is SVGAGI (reference sequence). The V end was cut by 2 bases, the J end by 3 bases, with 8 bases between. CDR3 in amino acids: CASSYGQINQPQHF. CDR3 nucleotide sequence: TGTGCCAGCAGTTACGGCCAAATCAATCAGCCCCAGCATTTT.

The V and J genes are TRBV2 and TRBJ2-2; D is uncertain. V was shortened by 3 bases and J by 7 bases, with 3 bases between the two germline ends. Germline V CDR1 and CDR2: SNHLY, FYNNEI. CDR3 length: 11 amino acids. The CDR3 region is CASSDDGELFF. In nucleotides, the CDR3 is TGTGCCAGCAGTGACGACGGGGAGCTGTTTTTT.

The chain employs TRBV7-3 and TRBJ2-2; either TRBD1 or TRBD2 may supply D (6 bases each). CDR1 SGHTA and CDR2 FQGTGA come from the germline V gene. The V gene lost 5 bases and the J gene lost 5 bases, with 9 bases spanning the gap. This CDR3 spans 13 amino acids. The CDR3 region has the DNA TGTGCCAGCAGCCAGGGGAGGACCGGGGAGCTGTTTTTT. It translates to CASSQGRTGELFF.

V gene TRBV5-4 combines with J gene TRBJ2-1, with TRBD2 matching 9 bases. The V segment lost 4 bases and the J segment 6 bases; nucleotides outside the gene matches: 8. There are 15 residues in the CDR3. Germline-derived CDR1 and CDR2 are SGHNT and YYREEE (reference sequence). CDR3 nucleotides: TGTGCCAGCAGCGGGGGACTAGCTCCGGGCAATGAGCAGTTCTTC. Protein sequence: CASSGGLAPGNEQFF.

This clone was seen once. The chain has TRBV5-1 and TRBJ2-7; D may match TRBD1 or TRBD2 (5 bases each). CDR1 is SGHRS and CDR2 is YFSETQ in the germline V gene. V was shortened by 5 bases and J by 2 bases, with 11 bases between the two germline ends. This CDR3 spans 13 amino acids. CDR3 nucleotide sequence: TGCGCCAGCAGTCGGGACCCGGCCTACGAGCAGTACTTC. Translation gives CASSRDPAYEQYF.

In this sample, this clone turned up once. This chain links TRBV28 with TRBJ1-2; a weak D match, TRBD1 (5 bases). The germline V and J ends were trimmed by 7 bases and 4 bases, with 25 bases remaining between them. Germline CDR1 and CDR2: MDHEN and SYDVKM. This CDR3 spans 17 amino acids. This CDR3 reads CASISRMGLQGFYGYTF. In DNA form, the CDR3 reads TGTGCCAGCATCTCCCGGATGGGGCTGCAGGGCTTCTATGGCTACACCTTC.